Presented here are 11 T cell receptor beta chains from one specimen sequenced in a study of shared clonotypes between healthy human individuals. Assay: immunoSEQ multiplex PCR; the TCRdb copy retains only in-frame clones and omits some. This sample has around 2.3 million clones; around 95% occur once, and the top ten carry more than 0.1%. The sequencing sample was made of naive CD4+ T cells sorted from blood. Subset of the sample: CD45RA+ positively selected. The receptors were sampled from a man younger than 35 in good health.

The chain has TRBV6-1 and TRBJ2-5; D might be TRBD1 or TRBD2, each matching 5 bases. Germline CDR1 MNHNS, CDR2 SASEGT. Trimming left V 7 bases short and J 0 bases short, with 9 bases between. This CDR3 has 13 amino acids. CDR3: CASMGRDQETQYF. In nucleotides, the CDR3 is TGTGCCAGCATGGGACGCGACCAAGAGACCCAGTACTTC.

V gene TRBV7-9 combines with J gene TRBJ2-2, with no clear D. V lost 6 bases to trimming and J lost 0 bases, with 14 bases between them. This CDR3 comprises 16 residues. Per germline, CDR1 SEHNR and CDR2 FQNEAQ (reference sequence). CDR3 in amino acids: CASRSQSVANTGELFF. The DNA of the CDR3 is TGTGCCAGCAGGTCCCAAAGCGTCGCGAACACCGGGGAGCTGTTTTTT.

The genes are TRBV11-3 and TRBJ2-1, with D possibly being TRBD2 (6 bases). V lost 0 bases and J 10 bases, leaving 7 bases between the germline ends. The length of the CDR3 is 12 residues. Germline assignment: CDR1 SGHNT and CDR2 YENEEA. The DNA for the CDR3 is TGTGCCAGCAGCTTAGAGGCGGGAGAGCAGTTCTTC. It codes for CASSLEAGEQFF.

The V gene is TRBV19, the J gene TRBJ1-5, with D maybe TRBD1 (6 bases). This CDR3 comprises 15 residues. Trimming stripped 3 bases from V and 4 bases from J, with 13 bases between. CDR1 and CDR2 from the germline V gene are LNHDA and SQIVND (reference sequence). The CDR3 coding sequence is TGTGCCAGTAGTATCGAAGACAGGATAAATCAGCCCCAGCATTTT. Translating gives CASSIEDRINQPQHF.

The chain links TRBV9 to TRBJ2-1, with unresolved D. Deletions cut 0 bases from V and 1 base from J, with 5 bases between. Germline V CDR1 and CDR2: SGDLS, YYNGEE. The CDR3 is made up of 14 amino acids. The CDR3: CASSVETSYNEQFF. CDR3 in DNA: TGTGCCAGCAGCGTAGAGACTTCCTACAATGAGCAGTTCTTC.

The rearrangement joins TRBV27 to TRBJ2-2, with 10 bases that match TRBD2. The CDR3 covers 16 residues. With V trimmed by 4 bases and J by 4 bases, 6 bases remained unmatched. Germline values: CDR1 MNHEY, CDR2 SMNVEV (reference sequence). The CDR3 loop is CASSWSTSGRTGELFF. The CDR3 nucleotides are TGTGCCAGCAGTTGGTCGACTAGCGGGCGCACCGGGGAGCTGTTTTTT.

V and J are TRBV5-1 and TRBJ2-2; 7 bases map to TRBD1. Germline trimming cut 4 bases from V and 5 bases from J; bases unmatched to any gene: 11. There are 16 residues in the CDR3. From germline, CDR1 is SGHRS and CDR2 YFSETQ. The CDR3 bases are TGCGCCAGCAGCCCCTTTACAGGGGACGTAACCGGGGAGCTGTTTTTT. Translating it yields CASSPFTGDVTGELFF.

The chain links TRBV2 to TRBJ2-7; 7 nucleotides line up with TRBD1. Germline assignment: CDR1 SNHLY and CDR2 FYNNEI. This CDR3 region has 15 residues. V shed 2 bases, J shed 1 base, and the junction held 5 bases outside the gene matches. The CDR3 spells CASSEPGRGSYEQYF. The CDR3 region has the DNA TGTGCCAGCAGTGAACCAGGCAGGGGGTCCTACGAGCAGTACTTC.

The chain has TRBV6-5 and TRBJ2-1; D not certain. In germline, CDR1 is MNHEY, CDR2 SVGAGI. This CDR3 contains 12 residues. Trimming stripped 6 bases from V and 10 bases from J, with 13 bases between. CDR3: CASSHSNSEQFF. The CDR3 region has the DNA TGTGCCAGCAGCCATTCGAATAGCGAGCAGTTCTTC.

The genes are TRBV6-1 and TRBJ2-5; no reliable D call. The CDR3 runs to 14 residues. Looked up from germline, CDR1 is MNHNS and CDR2 is SASEGT. V was cut by 3 bases and J by 5 bases, with 13 bases left in between. CDR3 in DNA: TGTGCCAGCAGTGAGAGTATGAGTACGGAGACCCAGTACTTC. Translating it yields CASSESMSTETQYF.

This chain links TRBV7-2 with TRBJ1-3; D call uncertain. The CDR3 extends over 13 amino acids. Germline CDR1 reads SGHTA; CDR2 reads FQGNSA. The V and J ends lost 4 bases and 6 bases respectively, with 10 bases between them. CDR3 protein: CASSSRVLNTIYF. In DNA, the CDR3 is TGTGCCAGCAGCTCCCGGGTTTTAAACACCATATATTTT.